This T cell receptor (beta chain) came from a study of OX40 agonist ivuxolimab in advanced cancers. Study-wide background: A history of anti-PD-1, anti-PD-L1 or anti-CTLA-4 therapy was acceptable, and roughly 40% had some. The study reported partial responses in three patients: one hepatocellular carcinoma, two cutaneous melanoma.

Study-wide results and caveats: In the 0.1-3.0 mg/kg groups, partial responders showed among the lowest expansion. It was not determined which antigens were specifically recognized by the peripheral T cells that had undergone clonal expansion.

For this clone: Its antigen is unidentified.

Profiling relied on immunoSEQ multiplex PCR, and the TCRdb table lists in-frame clones only, not all of them. The sample has tens of thousands of clones, roughly 83% seen once. This CDR3 is built from 17 residues. The trim removed 0 bases at V and 4 bases at J, leaving 8 bases unmatched. In germline, CDR1 is SGDLS, CDR2 YYNGEE. The specimen was CD4+ or CD8+ T cells sorted from blood, collected in a trial of the OX40 agonist ivuxolimab. The genes are TRBV9 and TRBJ2-3; 10 nucleotides line up with TRBD2. The source is an adult with an advanced solid tumor such as melanoma, head and neck, liver or kidney cancer. CDR3 region: CASSVGLAGYHADTQYF. The CDR3 DNA reads TGTGCCAGCAGCGTAGGACTAGCGGGTTACCACGCAGATACGCAGTATTTT.